This T cell receptor beta chain was sequenced during a study of T cells in Graves' hyperthyroidism and ophthalmopathy. RNA transcripts served as the template for amplifying TCR beta CDR3 regions. HTBI primers were the set used in a first-round RT-PCR of the TCR CDR3. MiXCR, applied by TCRdb to the multiplex PCR reads, yields one record per CDR3 protein. The sample gives about 360,000 distinct CDR3 sequences, around 13% of which show up once; around 9.2% is in the top ten. General study points: Clonotypes that were expanded in thyroid above 0.001 mostly appeared in blood too.

This clonotype was recorded a few times. Its cognate antigen is unknown. CDR3 length equals 16 residues. Germline-derived CDR1 and CDR2 are ENHRY and SYGVKD. V lost 3 bases and J lost 1, with 13 bases in between. The J gene is TRBJ1-5, the V gene TRBV10-3; D may be TRBD1 (6 bases). Specimen: blood. The source of this sequence is a woman younger than 30 with Graves' hyperthyroidism. The CDR3 coding sequence is TGTGCCATCAGTGACGGGGTCAGGGGAAGCAATCAGCCCCAGCATTTT. Translation gives CAISDGVRGSNQPQHF.